Each of the 22 T cell receptor beta chains below was sequenced from the same sample in a study of T cells after yellow fever vaccination. TCRdb re-called the 5' RACE reads through MiXCR, storing one row per CDR3 protein. This table holds under 90,000 distinct CDR3 sequences, less than 8.5% found once. Material: CD8+ T cells sorted from PBMCs, obtained about 49 days after the first yellow fever vaccination. Receptor source: a man aged 18 to 35 who received the YFV17D yellow fever vaccine.

This clonotype was counted only a few times. The V gene is TRBV23-1, the J gene TRBJ2-7; D tentatively fits TRBD1 or TRBD2 (5 bases each). TRBV23-1 is sorted into the ORF group, with uncertain function. The CDR3 extends over 16 amino acids. The V end was cut by 2 bases, the J end by 0 bases, with 14 bases between. The CDR3 reads CASSQRDVYSSYEQYF. The CDR3 DNA reads as TGCGCCAGCAGTCAAAGGGACGTATACTCCTCCTACGAGCAGTACTTC.

The chain couples TRBV9 to TRBJ2-3; no reliable D call. Germline values: CDR1 SGDLS, CDR2 YYNGEE. V lost 3 bases and J lost 3, with 5 bases in between. This CDR3 comprises 12 residues. The CDR3 nucleotides are TGTGCCAGCAGCGCATATACAGATACGCAGTATTTT. It codes for CASSAYTDTQYF.

V gene TRBV7-2 combines with J gene TRBJ1-2; D is ambiguous. This CDR3 is 14 amino acids long. Germline V gene data show CDR1 as SGHTA and CDR2 as FQGNSA. Trimming stripped 7 bases from V and 6 bases from J, with 18 bases between. The CDR3 coding sequence is TGTGCCAGCATCCTCGAACAAGGGATGGATGGCTACACCTTC. Encoded protein: CASILEQGMDGYTF.

The CDR3 DNA follows: TGTGCCAGCAGTTACTCGGGGATGGCTAAAGAGACCCAGTACTTC. This sequence encodes CASSYSGMAKETQYF. The chain has TRBV6-5 and TRBJ2-5, with D hard to call. From germline, CDR1 is MNHEY and CDR2 SVGAGI. The V end lost 0 bases, the J end lost 3 bases, and 11 bases lay between the germline ends. CDR3 length: 15 amino acids.

The V gene is TRBV10-3, the J gene TRBJ1-2; D call uncertain. CDR3 length equals 14 residues. V gave up 4 bases and J gave up 0 bases, with 9 bases separating them. Per germline, CDR1 ENHRY and CDR2 SYGVKD. The CDR3, as DNA: TGTGCCATCAGTGTCGGGAACGCTAACTATGGCTACACCTTC. It yields the protein CAISVGNANYGYTF.

This clonotype was counted ten times or more. The V gene is TRBV9, the J gene TRBJ2-1; TRBD2 matches at 8 bases. J lost 7 bases, V lost 4 bases, and 7 bases had no gene match. CDR1 and CDR2 from the germline V gene are SGDLS and YYNGEE. This CDR3 is 14 amino acids long. The CDR3 here is CASSRTGGLNEQFF. Here the CDR3 DNA reads TGTGCCAGCAGCAGAACGGGGGGGCTTAATGAGCAGTTCTTC.

Ten or more counts support this clonotype. The genes are TRBV4-2 and TRBJ2-2; perhaps TRBD2 as D (6 bases). The length of the CDR3 is 15 residues. Germline V CDR1 and CDR2: LGHNA, YNFKEQ. V was pared by 5 bases and J by 2 bases, with 12 bases between. The CDR3 DNA reads TGTGCCAGCAGCTCGCGGGACGAAAACACCGGGGAGCTGTTTTTT. It codes for CASSSRDENTGELFF.

V usage is TRBV27 and J usage is TRBJ1-3, with no clear D. The V end was cut by 3 bases, the J end by 1 base, with 7 bases between. The V gene's germline CDR1 is MNHEY and CDR2 SMNVEV (reference sequence). The CDR3 loop spans 14 amino acids. CDR3 coding DNA: TGTGCCAGCAGTTTCAGTTTTTCTGGAAACACCATATATTTT. The encoded protein is CASSFSFSGNTIYF.

This clonotype was picked up many times. J is TRBJ2-5 and V is TRBV5-1; tentative D call: TRBD1 (6 bases). The germline V gene has CDR1 SGHRS and CDR2 YFSETQ. CDR3 length: 13 residues. V was clipped by 1 base and J by 5 bases, with 9 bases between them. This CDR3 reads CASSLYRDETQYF. The DNA for the CDR3 is TGCGCCAGCAGCTTGTACAGGGACGAGACCCAGTACTTC.

This clonotype was counted at least ten times. The genes are TRBV20-1 and TRBJ2-3; tentatively, D is TRBD1 or TRBD2 (6 bases each). Trimming took off 0 bases at V and 10 bases at J, with 20 bases between the two ends. Germline values: CDR1 DFQATT, CDR2 SNEGSKA (reference sequence). The CDR3 sequence is 15 residues long. The DNA for the CDR3 is TGCAGTGCTAGAGATACCGCGGGGACATACCGGCCGCAGTATTTT. This gives the protein CSARDTAGTYRPQYF.

This clonotype has at least ten counts. The chain is built from TRBV5-1 and TRBJ2-3, with 13 positions matching TRBD2. V shed 4 bases, J shed 1 base, and the junction held 3 bases outside the gene matches. This CDR3 is 16 amino acids long. Germline V CDR1 and CDR2: SGHRS, YFSETQ. The CDR3 region has the DNA TGCGCCAGCAGCCCCGGACTAGCGGGGGGCACAGATACGCAGTATTTT. Translated, it gives CASSPGLAGGTDTQYF.

As to this clonotype: A read error may explain this, as a much larger clone is one base away. V is TRBV6-8 and J is TRBJ2-1; D may be TRBD1 or TRBD2 (7 bases each). Trimming cost V 6 bases and J 14 bases, with 26 bases left between them. The CDR3 is 15 amino acids. Germline CDR1 MNHGY, CDR2 SAAAGT. The CDR3 loop reads CASSRPQGGEPIEFF. The CDR3 nucleotides read TGTGCCAGCAGCCGGCCCCAGGGGGGGGAACCCATTGAGTTCTTC.

The table lists this clonotype with a few counts. The rearrangement uses TRBV4-2 and TRBJ2-1; the D gene is possibly TRBD2 (6 bases). This CDR3 has 17 amino acids. Germline values: CDR1 LGHNA, CDR2 YNFKEQ. V was clipped by 4 bases and J by 4 bases, with 20 bases between them. The CDR3 bases are TGTGCCAGCAGCCCAACCCCCGGGACGAGCGGGTACAATGAGCAGTTCTTC. Translating it yields CASSPTPGTSGYNEQFF.

The rearrangement joins TRBV7-9 to TRBJ2-5, with D unresolved. Deletions cut 6 bases from V and 3 bases from J, with 14 bases between. This CDR3 comprises 14 residues. CDR1 is SEHNR and CDR2 is FQNEAQ in the germline V gene (reference sequence). CDR3 region: CASSWGMRKETQYF. The DNA of the CDR3 is TGTGCCAGCAGTTGGGGAATGCGTAAAGAGACCCAGTACTTC.

This clonotype appeared many times. This chain connects TRBV6-2 or TRBV6-3 to TRBJ2-3, with TRBD1 matching over 10 bases. V lost 10 bases to trimming and J lost 3 bases; unmatched junction nucleotides: 7. The CDR3 totals 14 residues. The germline V gene encodes CDR1 MNHEY and CDR2 SVGEGT. CDR3 protein: CATTTGGMTDTQYF. The DNA for the CDR3 is TGTGCCACCACGACAGGGGGCATGACAGATACGCAGTATTTT.

Ten or more counts support this clonotype. This chain links TRBV6-5 with TRBJ1-4; 7 positions agree with TRBD1. This CDR3 region has 18 residues. V lost 0 bases and J lost 5; bases outside the gene matches: 12. Germline CDR1 reads MNHEY; CDR2 reads SVGAGI. The CDR3 DNA reads TGTGCCAGCAGTTACTCCATAACAGGGGCCGGCCCGAATGAAAAACTGTTTTTT. Its translation is CASSYSITGAGPNEKLFF.

A few counts support this clonotype. The chain joins TRBV27 to TRBJ1-2, with TRBD1 matching over 10 bases. This CDR3 spans 14 amino acids. V trimming: 5 bases; J trimming: 5 bases; junction bases outside the gene matches: 5. Germline lookup yields CDR1 MNHEY and CDR2 SMNVEV (reference sequence). CDR3 DNA sequence: TGTGCCAGCAGTGGGACAGGGGCCCTGTATGGCTACACCTTC. Its translation: CASSGTGALYGYTF.

This clonotype showed up many times. V gene TRBV2 combines with J gene TRBJ1-5, with D unresolved. There are 15 residues in the CDR3. V was cut by 4 bases and J by 0 bases, with 10 bases left in between. The germline V gene has CDR1 SNHLY and CDR2 FYNNEI. This chain's CDR3 is CASSVDGYSNQPQHF. The CDR3 region has the DNA TGTGCCAGCAGTGTGGACGGTTATAGCAATCAGCCCCAGCATTTT.

The chain recombines TRBV7-2 with TRBJ2-7; 7 bases are a match to TRBD2. The CDR3 consists of 15 residues. J lost 0 bases, V lost 0 bases, and 2 bases had no gene match. Germline assignment: CDR1 SGHTA and CDR2 FQGNSA. The CDR3 nucleotides read TGTGCCAGCAGCTTAGCGCGGGACTACTCCTACGAGCAGTACTTC. Its protein product is CASSLARDYSYEQYF.

This clonotype was seen repeatedly, ten times or more. The chain joins TRBV27 to TRBJ1-1, with D hard to call. Per germline, CDR1 MNHEY and CDR2 SMNVEV (reference sequence). The V end lost 7 bases, the J end lost 6 bases, and 18 bases lay between the germline ends. The CDR3 covers 14 residues. The DNA for the CDR3 is TGTGCCAGCAAGACAAGAGTGGAACTTCCTGAAGCTTTCTTT. This sequence encodes CASKTRVELPEAFF.

This clonotype was observed at least ten times. The V call is TRBV7-9, the J call TRBJ2-5; 7 bases map to TRBD2. Germline lookup yields CDR1 SEHNR and CDR2 FQNEAQ (reference sequence). V shed 8 bases and J 3 bases; nucleotides not matched to a gene: 6. CDR3 length: 13 residues. The CDR3 sequence is CASRTSAEETQYF. The CDR3 region has the DNA TGTGCCAGCCGTACTAGCGCAGAAGAGACCCAGTACTTC.

This clonotype was seen repeatedly, ten times or more. V gene TRBV4-3 combines with J gene TRBJ2-1; weak D call: TRBD2 (7 bases). The CDR3 totals 16 residues. Germline V CDR1 and CDR2: LGHNA, YSLEER. V was cut by 0 bases and J by 7 bases, with 16 bases left in between. The CDR3 DNA is TGCGCCAGCAGCCAAGAGTGGCGCGGGGGCTGGAATGAGCAGTTCTTC. Its protein product is CASSQEWRGGWNEQFF.